This entry lists 14 T cell receptor beta chains sequenced from one sample in a study of cytomegalovirus exposure and HLA in healthy donors. Primers included in the PCR were 60 Vbeta and 13 Jbeta primers. Sequenced by immunoSEQ multiplex PCR; TCRdb stores in-frame clones only, minus some. In the table there are 250,000 to 350,000 clones, around 86% of which are singletons. Sequencing used PBMCs. These TCRs come from a middle-aged man in good health and CMV-seropositive.

The V call is TRBV28, the J call TRBJ2-4; 7 bases line up with TRBD2. The V gene end was trimmed by 7 bases and the J gene end by 1 base; junction bases not matched to a gene: 7. The germline CDR1 and CDR2 sequences are MDHEN and SYDVKM. The CDR3 sequence is 15 residues long. The CDR3 reads CASTRGGTAKNIQYF. The CDR3 coding sequence is TGTGCCAGCACCCGGGGAGGGACGGCCAAAAACATTCAGTACTTC.

This clone was recorded once. The chain's CDR3 is CASSAWTSGVSTDTQYF. The CDR3 DNA reads TGTGCCAGCAGTGCCTGGACTAGCGGGGTCAGCACAGATACGCAGTATTTT. The chain has TRBV6-1 and TRBJ2-3; 12 bases agree with TRBD2. The trim removed 4 bases at V and 0 bases at J, leaving 5 bases unmatched. Germline assignment: CDR1 MNHNS and CDR2 SASEGT. The CDR3 covers 17 residues.

The chain joins TRBV27 to TRBJ2-1, with D possibly being TRBD1 (6 bases). Germline V gene data show CDR1 as MNHEY and CDR2 as SMNVEV (reference sequence). V gave up 3 bases and J gave up 6 bases, with 15 bases separating them. The length of the CDR3 is 15 residues. The CDR3 loop is CASSFWGPPVNEQFF. As DNA, the CDR3 is TGTGCCAGCAGTTTTTGGGGGCCCCCGGTCAATGAGCAGTTCTTC.

This clone has only one observation. An end of the junction differs from the germline gene, which may be a read error. This chain links TRBV2 with TRBJ2-7; TRBD2 agrees at 11 bases. CDR3 length: 14 residues. Per germline, CDR1 SNHLY and CDR2 FYNNEI. The CDR3 region has the DNA TGTGCCGGCAGCGCAGGACTAGCGGGCTACGAGCAGTACTTC. It encodes CAGSAGLAGYEQYF.

The rearrangement joins TRBV7-6 to TRBJ2-3; 8 nucleotides line up with TRBD2. This CDR3 contains 14 residues. CDR1 SGHVS and CDR2 FNYEAQ come from the germline V gene. J lost 4 bases, V lost 5 bases, and 5 bases had no gene match. The CDR3 reads CASSHSGMPDTQYF. In nucleotides, the CDR3 is TGTGCCAGCAGCCATAGCGGGATGCCAGATACGCAGTATTTT.

This rearrangement joins TRBV6-5 to TRBJ2-7, with 8 nucleotides matching TRBD1. The CDR3 sequence is 16 residues long. The junction had 11 bases not matched to a gene; V was cut back by 4 bases and J by 3 bases. The germline V gene encodes CDR1 MNHEY and CDR2 SVGAGI. The CDR3 loop is CASSSGIGQGSYEQYF. CDR3 sequence (DNA): TGTGCCAGCAGTTCCGGGATCGGACAGGGAAGCTACGAGCAGTACTTC.

This chain connects TRBV28 to TRBJ2-7; 10 bases agree with TRBD2. The ends lost 6 bases at V and 1 base at J; junction bases unmatched: 9. This CDR3 comprises 16 residues. The germline gives CDR1 MDHEN, CDR2 SYDVKM. DNA of the CDR3: TGTGCCAGCAGCCCCTCTGGGACTAGCGAATCCTACGAGCAGTACTTC. Encoded protein: CASSPSGTSESYEQYF. Variable domain in full (rest from reference TRBV28 and TRBJ2-7): DVKVTQSSRYLVKRTGEKVFLECVQDMDHENMFWYRQDPGLGLRLIYFSYDVKMKEKGDIPEGYSVSREKKERFSLILESASTNQTSMYLCASSPSGTSESYEQYFGPGTRLTVT.

The sample holds a few counts of this clone. J is TRBJ2-7 and V is TRBV7-9, with 7 bases matching TRBD1. The CDR3 is 14 residues long. The junction had 8 bases not matched to a gene; V was cut back by 5 bases and J by 4 bases. From germline, CDR1 is SEHNR and CDR2 FQNEAQ (reference sequence). CDR3 bases: TGTGCCAGCAGCAGCGACAGGGTCTGGTACGAGCAGTACTTC. This sequence encodes CASSSDRVWYEQYF.

The chain carries TRBV10-3 and TRBJ2-3, with D tentatively TRBD2 (5 bases). The ends were cut back, 2 bases at V and 0 bases at J, with 6 bases in the middle. This CDR3 comprises 14 residues. Germline assignment: CDR1 ENHRY and CDR2 SYGVKD. The CDR3 region is CAISEDYSTDTQYF. CDR3 nucleotides: TGTGCCATCAGTGAGGACTATAGCACAGATACGCAGTATTTT.

This clone turned up a few times. The chain employs TRBV28 and TRBJ2-7; D might be TRBD2 (6 bases). Germline lookup yields CDR1 MDHEN and CDR2 SYDVKM. V lost 7 bases, J lost 6 bases, and 22 bases lay in between. The CDR3 loop spans 15 amino acids. In nucleotides, the CDR3 is TGTGCCAGCACCGCCGACCGCGCGGGATCACTCGAGCAGTACTTC. Translated, it gives CASTADRAGSLEQYF.

This clone was observed a single time. The V gene is TRBV10-3, the J gene TRBJ2-3; 8 positions agree with TRBD2. The ends lost 0 bases at V and 0 bases at J; junction bases unmatched: 2. Germline CDR1 ENHRY, CDR2 SYGVKD. The CDR3 is 16 residues long. CDR3 in amino acids: CAISESSGVSTDTQYF. The CDR3 DNA reads as TGTGCCATCAGTGAGTCTAGCGGGGTTAGCACAGATACGCAGTATTTT.

V is TRBV19 and J is TRBJ1-2; 9 bases map to TRBD1. The J segment lost 2 bases and the V segment lost 3 bases, leaving 4 bases of the junction unmatched. Looked up from germline, CDR1 is LNHDA and CDR2 is SQIVND (reference sequence). The CDR3 has 15 amino acids. CDR3 sequence reads: CASSMGTGSNYGYTF. DNA for the CDR3: TGTGCCAGTAGTATGGGGACAGGGTCGAACTATGGCTACACCTTC.

V usage is TRBV19 and J usage is TRBJ1-1; no definite D call. The V and J ends lost 6 bases and 1 base respectively, with 12 bases between them. Per the germline V gene, CDR1 is LNHDA and CDR2 is SQIVND (reference sequence). This CDR3 spans 14 amino acids. The CDR3 protein is CASRVETANTEAFF. CDR3 coding DNA: TGTGCCAGTAGGGTGGAGACGGCGAACACTGAAGCTTTCTTT.

This chain connects TRBV7-2 to TRBJ2-7, with D perhaps TRBD2 (6 bases). The CDR3 consists of 16 residues. V lost 3 bases and J 3 bases, leaving 18 bases between the germline ends. Per the germline V gene, CDR1 is SGHTA and CDR2 is FQGNSA. The CDR3: CASSLNVGGRRYEQYF. Here the CDR3 DNA reads TGTGCCAGCAGCTTGAACGTGGGTGGGAGGCGCTACGAGCAGTACTTC. The full variable domain, with the rest looked up from reference TRBV7-2 and TRBJ2-7, is GAGVSQSPSNKVTEKGKDVELRCDPISGHTALYWYRQSLGQGLEFLIYFQGNSAPDKSGLPSDRFSAERTGGSVSTLTIQRTQQEDSAVYLCASSLNVGGRRYEQYFGPGTRLTVT.